These T cell receptor beta chains were read from a single sample in a study of blood T cell repertoires in COVID-19. Method: immunoSEQ multiplex PCR; TCRdb's copy keeps in-frame clones and lacks some. The table lists fewer than 150,000 clones, roughly 84% of them singletons. The specimen sequenced was peripheral blood. Source of these receptors: a woman aged 40 to 50 with acute or convalescent COVID-19. Each CDR3 is given with its conserved first and last residue. The D gene is left open where the match is weak. Where a row states a size, it is once, few, many or the class of an expanded clone; other rows omit it.

j_call d_call clone_size v_call cdr3_aa cdr3_nt
TRBJ1-5 . . TRBV3-1/TRBV3-2 CASSYGQSNQPQHF TGTGCCAGCAGCTACGGACAGTCCAATCAGCCCCAGCATTTT
TRBJ2-2 . . TRBV5-4 CASSRSSPNTGELFF TGTGCCAGCAGCCGTAGCAGCCCGAACACCGGGGAGCTGTTTTTT
TRBJ2-1 . . TRBV2 CASSAGLGGAGEQFF TGTGCCAGCAGTGCAGGTTTAGGGGGGGCAGGGGAGCAGTTCTTC
TRBJ1-2 TRBD1 . TRBV19 CASSSGTGGSYGYTF TGTGCCAGTAGCTCCGGGACAGGGGGCTCCTATGGCTACACCTTC
TRBJ2-2 TRBD1 . TRBV5-1 CASREQGAKGPGELFF TGCGCCAGCAGAGAACAGGGGGCGAAAGGCCCCGGGGAGCTGTTTTTT
TRBJ2-3 . . TRBV6-5 CASKARGASTDTQYF TGTGCCAGCAAAGCCAGGGGGGCTAGCACAGATACGCAGTATTTT
TRBJ1-1 . . TRBV19 CASQFGVGNTEAFF TGTGCCAGTCAATTTGGAGTTGGGAACACTGAAGCTTTCTTT
TRBJ1-2 . . TRBV18 CASSPPEGSYGYTF TGTGCCAGCTCACCACCGGAGGGAAGCTATGGCTACACCTTC
TRBJ1-1 . . TRBV6-5 CASSYAGLSTEAFF TGTGCCAGCAGTTACGCGGGGCTTTCCACTGAAGCTTTCTTT
TRBJ1-6 . . TRBV6-4 CASSDSFGHRTNNSPLHF TGTGCCAGCAGTGACTCGTTTGGACACAGGACGAATAATTCACCCCTCCACTTT
TRBJ1-2 . . TRBV5-1 CASRPREQVPQGYTF TGCGCCAGCAGGCCGCGGGAACAGGTCCCTCAGGGCTACACCTTC
TRBJ1-1 . once TRBV19 CASIDPVTGLNTEAFF TGTGCCAGTATCGACCCAGTTACAGGCCTGAACACTGAAGCTTTCTTT
TRBJ2-2 TRBD2 few TRBV19 CASSKEGAGGPTGELFF TGTGCCAGTAGTAAAGAGGGAGCGGGGGGCCCCACCGGGGAGCTGTTTTTT
TRBJ1-4 . . TRBV19 CASSNTRGPNEKLFF TGTGCCAGTAGCAACACGCGCGGGCCTAATGAAAAACTGTTTTTT
TRBJ2-3 TRBD2 once TRBV5-6 CASSWPGLTSTDTQYF TGTGCCAGCAGCTGGCCGGGACTAACTAGCACAGATACGCAGTATTTT
TRBJ2-1 . . TRBV18 CASSPGGTEQFF TGTGCCAGCTCACCAGGGGGGACCGAGCAGTTCTTC
TRBJ2-1 . . TRBV6-1 CASSEVSGRSSYNEQFF TGTGCCAGCAGTGAAGTCAGCGGAAGGAGCTCCTACAATGAGCAGTTCTTC
TRBJ1-2 . . TRBV28 CASSAGLNYGYTF TGTGCCAGCAGTGCGGGACTTAACTATGGCTACACCTTC
TRBJ2-3 TRBD1 . TRBV10-3 CAIRGGSTDTQYF TGTGCCATCAGAGGGGGCTCCACAGATACGCAGTATTTT
TRBJ2-1 . once TRBV9 CASSVRRDEQFF TGTGCCAGCAGCGTAAGGAGGGATGAGCAGTTCTTC
TRBJ2-7 TRBD2 few TRBV7-2 CASSLGRGDYEQYF TGTGCCAGCAGCTTAGGGCGGGGGGACTACGAGCAGTACTTC
TRBJ1-1 . . TRBV11-2 CASSFFIGTEAFF TGTGCCAGCAGCTTTTTTATCGGCACTGAAGCTTTCTTT
TRBJ1-2 . . TRBV13 CASGALLSGYTF TGCGCCAGCGGGGCCCTTCTATCGGGCTACACCTTC
TRBJ2-5 . . TRBV5-1 CASSLDSLQETQYF TGCGCCAGCAGCTTGGATTCCCTCCAAGAGACCCAGTACTTC
TRBJ1-1 . . TRBV6-6 CASSTRVDTEAFF TGTGCCAGCAGTACGAGGGTGGACACTGAAGCTTTCTTT
TRBJ2-7 TRBD1 . TRBV30 CAWSLRQGGEQYF TGTGCCTGGAGTCTGAGACAGGGTGGGGAGCAGTACTTC
TRBJ2-3 TRBD2 . TRBV4-3 CASSQVRRGGTDTQYF TGCGCCAGCAGCCAAGTCCGGCGGGGGGGAACAGATACGCAGTATTTT
TRBJ2-6 . . TRBV3-1/TRBV3-2 CASRTGAGANVLTF TGTGCCAGCAGAACAGGCGCTGGGGCCAACGTCCTGACTTTC
TRBJ2-7 TRBD1 . TRBV5-1 CASSEGQGFSYEQYF TGCGCCAGCAGCGAAGGACAGGGTTTCTCCTACGAGCAGTACTTC
TRBJ2-7 . . TRBV2 CASKGTGTRTYEQYF TGTGCCAGCAAAGGGACCGGGACAAGGACCTACGAGCAGTACTTC
TRBJ1-1 . . TRBV7-9 CASSLLEGYTEAFF TGTGCCAGCAGCTTACTAGAAGGATACACTGAAGCTTTCTTT
TRBJ2-3 . . TRBV20-1 CSARLIDTQYF TGCAGTGCTAGGCTAATAGATACGCAGTATTTT
TRBJ2-2 TRBD2 . TRBV6-6 CASRPSGGAGGELFF TGTGCCAGCCGCCCTAGCGGGGGGGCCGGCGGGGAGCTGTTTTTT
TRBJ2-2 TRBD1 . TRBV18 CASSSHPGTAKSGELFF TGTGCCAGCTCATCACACCCCGGGACAGCTAAGTCCGGGGAGCTGTTTTTT
TRBJ1-2 . . TRBV19 CASSIEGAATNYGYTF TGTGCCAGTAGTATAGAAGGGGCGGCAACTAACTATGGCTACACCTTC
TRBJ2-4 . . TRBV19 CASSIGGPLAGSPKNIQYF TGTGCCAGTAGTATCGGGGGACCACTAGCTGGTTCCCCAAAAAACATTCAGTACTTC
TRBJ1-5 . few TRBV3-1/TRBV3-2 CASAAGFNQPQHF TGTGCCAGCGCCGCGGGATTCAACCAGCCCCAGCATTTT
TRBJ2-5 TRBD1 once TRBV19 CASSKIGTGDQETQYF TGTGCCAGTAGTAAAATCGGGACAGGGGATCAAGAGACCCAGTACTTC
TRBJ2-1 . . TRBV10-3 CATGYNEQFF TGTGCCACCGGCTACAATGAGCAGTTCTTC
TRBJ2-7 TRBD1 . TRBV18 CASSTGGLPYEQYF TGTGCCAGCAGCACAGGGGGACTTCCCTACGAGCAGTACTTC
TRBJ1-1 . . TRBV6-2/TRBV6-3 CASSYQAVYRTEAFF TGTGCCAGCAGTTACCAGGCCGTTTACAGGACTGAAGCTTTCTTT
TRBJ2-1 TRBD2 . TRBV27 CASINLGRVSNEQFF TGTGCCAGCATAAACCTAGGGAGGGTTAGCAATGAGCAGTTCTTC
TRBJ1-1 . . TRBV19 CASSIGWGVRYTEAFF TGTGCCAGTAGTATAGGTTGGGGGGTGAGGTACACTGAAGCTTTCTTT
TRBJ1-4 . . TRBV28 CASSLVEQKLFF TGTGCCAGCAGTTTGGTTGAGCAAAAACTGTTTTTT
TRBJ1-2 TRBD1 . TRBV6-5 CASSRGFNYGYTF TGTGCCAGCAGCAGGGGGTTTAACTATGGCTACACCTTC
TRBJ1-4 TRBD1 . TRBV5-5 CASSPNRGQGTNEKLFF TGTGCCAGCAGCCCCAACAGGGGGCAGGGAACTAATGAAAAACTGTTTTTT
TRBJ1-4 . . TRBV5-6 CASARGSQMANEKLFF TGTGCCAGCGCCAGAGGTAGTCAGATGGCTAATGAAAAACTGTTTTTT
TRBJ2-7 . . TRBV4-1 CASSQPGDEQYF TGCGCCAGCAGCCAACCAGGGGACGAGCAGTACTTC
TRBJ2-7 . . TRBV7-5 CAQTGGPSYEQYF TGTGCCCAAACTGGCGGGCCGTCCTACGAGCAGTACTTC
TRBJ2-3 TRBD2 . TRBV7-3 CASSLRTSGGGTDTQYF TGTGCCAGCAGCCTTCGGACTAGCGGGGGAGGCACAGATACGCAGTATTTT
TRBJ2-2 . . TRBV18 CASSPPGAPGELFF TGTGCCAGCTCACCACCTGGGGCCCCCGGGGAGCTGTTTTTT
TRBJ2-7 . . TRBV6-5 CASSSGASTYEQYF TGTGCCAGCAGTTCAGGGGCATCCACCTACGAGCAGTACTTC